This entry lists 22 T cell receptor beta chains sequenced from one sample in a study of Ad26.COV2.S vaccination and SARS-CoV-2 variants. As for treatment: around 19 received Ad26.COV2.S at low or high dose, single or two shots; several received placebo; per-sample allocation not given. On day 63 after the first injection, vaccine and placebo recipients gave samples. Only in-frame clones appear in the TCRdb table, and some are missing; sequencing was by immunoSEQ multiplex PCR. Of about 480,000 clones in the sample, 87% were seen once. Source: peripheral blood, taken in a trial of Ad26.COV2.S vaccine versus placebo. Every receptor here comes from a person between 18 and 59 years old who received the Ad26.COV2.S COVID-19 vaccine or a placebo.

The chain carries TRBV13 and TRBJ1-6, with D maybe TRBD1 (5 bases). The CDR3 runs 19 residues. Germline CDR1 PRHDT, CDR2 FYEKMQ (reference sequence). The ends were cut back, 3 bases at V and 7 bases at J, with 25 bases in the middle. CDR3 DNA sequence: TGTGCCAGCAGCTTTGGGGGTAGGGCCACCTCGGTCCGGAATTCACCCCTCCACTTT. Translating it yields CASSFGGRATSVRNSPLHF.

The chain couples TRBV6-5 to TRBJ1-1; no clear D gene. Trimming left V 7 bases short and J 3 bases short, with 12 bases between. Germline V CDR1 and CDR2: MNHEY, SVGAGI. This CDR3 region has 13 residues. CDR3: CASKVKGHTEAFF. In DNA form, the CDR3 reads TGTGCCAGCAAGGTGAAGGGTCACACTGAAGCTTTCTTT.

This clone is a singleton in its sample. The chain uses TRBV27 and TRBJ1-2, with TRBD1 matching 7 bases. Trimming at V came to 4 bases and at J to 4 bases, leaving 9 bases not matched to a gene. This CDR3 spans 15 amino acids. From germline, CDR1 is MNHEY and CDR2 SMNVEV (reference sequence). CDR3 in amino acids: CASSSTTGSGYGYTF. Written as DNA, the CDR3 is TGTGCCAGCAGTTCCACGACAGGGTCCGGCTATGGCTACACCTTC.

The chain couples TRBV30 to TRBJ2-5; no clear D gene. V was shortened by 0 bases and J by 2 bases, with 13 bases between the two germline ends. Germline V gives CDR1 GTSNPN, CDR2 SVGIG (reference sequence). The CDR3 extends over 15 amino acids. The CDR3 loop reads CAWSVILGRQETQYF. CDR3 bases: TGTGCCTGGAGTGTAATCCTGGGCAGACAAGAGACCCAGTACTTC.

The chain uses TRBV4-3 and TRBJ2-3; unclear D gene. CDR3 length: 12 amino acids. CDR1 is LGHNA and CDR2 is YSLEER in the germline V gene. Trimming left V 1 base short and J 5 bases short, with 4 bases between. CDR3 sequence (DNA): TGCGCCAGCAGCCAAGGCGGAGATACGCAGTATTTT. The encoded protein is CASSQGGDTQYF.

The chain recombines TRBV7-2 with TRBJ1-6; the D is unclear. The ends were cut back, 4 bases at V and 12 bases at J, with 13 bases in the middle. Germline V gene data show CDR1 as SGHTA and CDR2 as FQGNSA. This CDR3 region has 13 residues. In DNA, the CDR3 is TGTGCCAGCAGCTCCCCCAATAACCAACCCCTCCACTTT. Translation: CASSSPNNQPLHF.

The CDR3: CASTIGSGNSPLHF. The CDR3 coding sequence is TGTGCCAGCACTATAGGGAGCGGTAATTCACCCCTCCACTTT. The chain employs TRBV7-2 and TRBJ1-6; D is ambiguous. Germline values: CDR1 SGHTA, CDR2 FQGNSA. Trimming took off 7 bases at V and 6 bases at J, with 13 bases between the two ends. CDR3 length: 14 amino acids. Using reference TRBV7-2 and TRBJ1-6 for the parts outside the CDR3, the full variable domain is GAGVSQSPSNKVTEKGKDVELRCDPISGHTALYWYRQSLGQGLEFLIYFQGNSAPDKSGLPSDRFSAERTGGSVSTLTIQRTQQEDSAVYLCASTIGSGNSPLHFGNGTRLTVT.

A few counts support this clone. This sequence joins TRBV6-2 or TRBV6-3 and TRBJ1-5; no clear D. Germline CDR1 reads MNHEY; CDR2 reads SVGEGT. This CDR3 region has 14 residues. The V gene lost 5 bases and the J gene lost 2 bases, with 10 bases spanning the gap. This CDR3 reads CASSLSAGNQPQHF. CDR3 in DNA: TGTGCCAGCAGTCTTTCGGCAGGCAATCAGCCCCAGCATTTT.

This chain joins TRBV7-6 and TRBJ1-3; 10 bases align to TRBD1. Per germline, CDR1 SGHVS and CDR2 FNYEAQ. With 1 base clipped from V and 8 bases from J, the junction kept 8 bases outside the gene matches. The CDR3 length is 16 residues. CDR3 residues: CASSLGQGAPADTIYF. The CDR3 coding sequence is TGTGCCAGCAGCTTAGGACAGGGGGCCCCGGCGGACACCATATATTTT.

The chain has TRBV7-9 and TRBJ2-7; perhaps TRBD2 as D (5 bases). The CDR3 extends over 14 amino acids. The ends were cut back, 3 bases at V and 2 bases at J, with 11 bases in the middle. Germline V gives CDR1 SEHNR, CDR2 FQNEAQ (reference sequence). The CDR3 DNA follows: TGTGCCAGCAGCTTGGCCGGGATCGCCTACGAGCAGTACTTC. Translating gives CASSLAGIAYEQYF.

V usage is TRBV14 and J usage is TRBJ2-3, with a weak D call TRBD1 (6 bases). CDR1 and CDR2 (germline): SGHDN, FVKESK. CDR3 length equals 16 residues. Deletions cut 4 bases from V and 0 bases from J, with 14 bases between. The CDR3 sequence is CASSLGQFSSTDTQYF. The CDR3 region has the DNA TGTGCCAGCAGCCTCGGACAGTTCTCTAGCACAGATACGCAGTATTTT.

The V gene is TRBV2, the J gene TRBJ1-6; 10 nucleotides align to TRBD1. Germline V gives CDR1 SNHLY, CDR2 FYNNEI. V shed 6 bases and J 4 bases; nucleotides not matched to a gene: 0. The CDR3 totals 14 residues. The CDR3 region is CASRGQGYNSPLHF. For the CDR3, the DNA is TGTGCCAGCAGGGGACAGGGGTATAATTCACCCCTCCACTTT.

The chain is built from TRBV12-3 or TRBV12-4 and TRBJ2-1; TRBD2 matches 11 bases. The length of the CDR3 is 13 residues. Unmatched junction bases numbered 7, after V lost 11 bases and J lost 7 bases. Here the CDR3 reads CAGQTSGVNEQFF. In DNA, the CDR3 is TGTGCCGGCCAGACTAGCGGGGTTAATGAGCAGTTCTTC.

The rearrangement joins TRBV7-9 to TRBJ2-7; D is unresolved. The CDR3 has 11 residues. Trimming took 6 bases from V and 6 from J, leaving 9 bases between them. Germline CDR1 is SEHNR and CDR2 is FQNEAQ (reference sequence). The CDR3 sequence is CASSTLSEQYF. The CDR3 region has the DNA TGTGCCAGCAGTACTCTCAGCGAGCAGTACTTC.

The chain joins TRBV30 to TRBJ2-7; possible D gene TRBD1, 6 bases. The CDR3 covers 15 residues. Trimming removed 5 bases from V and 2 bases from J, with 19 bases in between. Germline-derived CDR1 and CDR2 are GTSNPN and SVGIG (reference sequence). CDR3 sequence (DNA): TGTGCCTGGGCTCGGAAAGGGACACCTGCCTACGAGCAGTACTTC. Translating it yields CAWARKGTPAYEQYF. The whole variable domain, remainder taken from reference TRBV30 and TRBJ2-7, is SQTIHQWPATLVQPVGSPLSLECTVEGTSNPNLYWYRQAAGRGLQLLFYSVGIGQISSEVPQNLSASRPQDRQFILSSKKLLLSDSGFYLCAWARKGTPAYEQYFGPGTRLTVT.

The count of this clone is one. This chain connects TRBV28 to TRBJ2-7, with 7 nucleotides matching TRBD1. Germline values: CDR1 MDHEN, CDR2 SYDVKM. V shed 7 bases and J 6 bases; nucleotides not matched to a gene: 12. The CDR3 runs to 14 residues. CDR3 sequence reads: CASTRWGQYSEQYF. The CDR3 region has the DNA TGTGCCAGCACCCGCTGGGGACAGTATTCCGAGCAGTACTTC.

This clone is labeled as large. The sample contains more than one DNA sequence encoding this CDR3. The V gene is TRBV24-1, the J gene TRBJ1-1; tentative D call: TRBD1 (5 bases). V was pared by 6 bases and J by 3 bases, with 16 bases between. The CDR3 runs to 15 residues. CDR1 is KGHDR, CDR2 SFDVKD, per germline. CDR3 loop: CATSPGTGSDTEAFF. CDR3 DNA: TGTGCCACCAGTCCTGGGACGGGCAGCGACACTGAAGCTTTCTTT.

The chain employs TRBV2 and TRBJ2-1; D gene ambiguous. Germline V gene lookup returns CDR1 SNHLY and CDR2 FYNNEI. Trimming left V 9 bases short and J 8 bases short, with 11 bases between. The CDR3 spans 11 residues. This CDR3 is CASPWVDEQFF. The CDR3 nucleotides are TGTGCCAGTCCTTGGGTCGATGAGCAGTTCTTC.

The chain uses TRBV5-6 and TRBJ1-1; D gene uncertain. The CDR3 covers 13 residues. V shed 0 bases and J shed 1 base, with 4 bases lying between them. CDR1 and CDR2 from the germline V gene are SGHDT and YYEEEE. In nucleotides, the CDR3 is TGTGCCAGCAGCTTGGACAGGAACACTGAAGCTTTCTTT. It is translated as CASSLDRNTEAFF.

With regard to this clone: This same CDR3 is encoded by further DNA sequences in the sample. The CDR3 protein is CASSYRGGTEAFF. Here the CDR3 DNA reads TGTGCCAGCAGTTACAGGGGTGGCACTGAAGCTTTCTTT. The J gene is TRBJ1-1, the V gene TRBV6-6; possible D gene TRBD1, 5 bases. The V gene lost 2 bases and the J gene lost 4 bases, with 8 bases spanning the gap. CDR3 length: 13 residues. Germline CDR1 and CDR2: MNHNY and SVGAGI (reference sequence).

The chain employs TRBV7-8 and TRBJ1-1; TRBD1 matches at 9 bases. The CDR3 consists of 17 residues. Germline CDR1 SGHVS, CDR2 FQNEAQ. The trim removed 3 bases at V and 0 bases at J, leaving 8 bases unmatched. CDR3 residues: CASSLGTGPTLNTEAFF. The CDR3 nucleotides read TGTGCCAGCAGCTTGGGGACAGGGCCCACCTTGAACACTGAAGCTTTCTTT.

The CDR3 reads CASSFVGTEAFF. In DNA form, the CDR3 reads TGTGCCAGCAGCTTCGTGGGCACTGAAGCTTTCTTT. The chain joins TRBV7-2 to TRBJ1-1; D is ambiguous. The CDR3 contains 12 residues. Trimming removed 3 bases from V and 4 bases from J, with 6 bases in between. In germline, CDR1 is SGHTA, CDR2 FQGNSA.